This TCR beta chain was sequenced for a study of tumor-infiltrating lymphocytes in primary liver carcinoma (dated by TCRdb to between 2016 and 2019). With respect to the entire study: Between late 2015 and March 2016, 5 or 6 patients in China with histopathologically diagnosed primary liver carcinoma had their tumors surgically resected. Each sample produced about 3.5 to 7.5 million productive TCRbeta reads, and read depth showed no significant difference between tissue types. The tumors of the five patients were staged as T1-T3 N0M0, with maximum diameters ranging from 4.2 to 10 cm. The study combined TCRbeta repertoire sequencing, expression microarrays and whole-exome sequencing across five regions of each liver tumor, with adjacent normal tissue and blood. Repertoires from technical replicates were highly reproducible, with mean shared-clone rates about 0.91 and correlation coefficients above 0.95. A total of some 35 specimens from 5 patients went through TCRbeta repertoire sequencing, namely 25 tumor regions, 5 adjacent noncancerous liver tissues and 5 peripheral blood samples. Of the five patients, three men and two women aged 30 to 69 years, four had hepatocellular carcinoma and one had combined HCC and intrahepatic cholangiocarcinoma.

What the work shows at the level of the full study, not this receptor alone: Comparison of CD4+ and CD8+ T cell repertoires was precluded by the use of bulk unsorted samples. Pairs of tumor regions showed greater repertoire overlap (mean about 36%) than tumor-adjacent pairs (17%) or tumor-blood pairs (about 15%), which is consistent with antigen-driven expansion. Because sequencing covered only the TCR beta chain and unpaired alpha chains were not captured, true repertoire diversity is likely underestimated. The top 250 clones accounted for a significantly greater share of the repertoire in tumors than in blood (p = 0.039). With just 4 or 5 patients in the study, the authors point out that the findings should be validated in a larger study.

Starting from roughly 540 ng total RNA, TCRbeta-specific cDNA was produced by reverse transcription with a constant-region primer and ProtoScript II reverse transcriptase. TCRbeta libraries were built with three nested multiplex PCR rounds, a slightly modified ARM-PCR procedure. Multiplex TRBV1-TRBV30 forward primers and a Cbeta reverse primer were used in the first two PCR rounds, each of which was run for around 10 cycles. Sample barcodes and Illumina adapters were added in a final 25-cycle PCR with Deep VentR polymerase. Before sequencing, amplicons of 200-500 bp were gel-purified using a QIAquick gel extraction kit. The TCRbeta amplicons were sequenced with 250-bp paired-end reads on an Illumina HiSeq 2500. The original pipeline was this. To recover full CDR3 sequences, reads were quality-trimmed using Trimmomatic v0.33 and paired reads were then merged using FLASH v1.2.11. V, D and J germline segments were assigned to the rearranged TCRbeta sequences by MiGEC v1.2.1b. VDJtools v1.0.0 computed clonotype statistics and Shannon-Wiener diversity indices. Except for diversity analysis, only each sample's 250 most abundant clonotypes were used in subsequent analyses to reduce sampling bias. Starting from the raw public reads, TCRdb applied fastp trimming at Q25, assembled clones with MiXCR and retained in-frame beta chains. Identical CDR3 proteins give one entry, which carries the most common genes and DNA. TCRdb, not the original authors, processed these V and J calls. In all, the sample holds some 190,000 distinct CDR3 sequences, and about 55% of those were seen once. Approximately 67% of the sample comes from the top ten.

The CDR3, cysteine through phenylalanine, is 14 amino acids long. Only CDR3 DNA remains: 42 bases, in frame from the first base. The germline V gene supplies CDR1 SQVTM and CDR2 ANQGSEA. V lost 4 bases and J lost 1 base, and the count of bases not matched to a germline gene is 6. As concerns this clonotype: Its antigen remains undetermined. Base qualities are not recorded, but no much larger clone differs from it by a single base.

Blood RNA was extracted from unsorted whole blood with TRIzol reagent; germline DNA came from the DNeasy Blood & Tissue kit. Patients had chronic HBV infection and were treatment-naive at sampling. Approximately 3.8 milliliters of peripheral blood were collected into K2EDTA tubes before surgery. Material for sequencing was peripheral blood. This receptor chain uses TRBV29-1 and TRBJ2-7, with 8 bases aligning to TRBD1. This TCR came from a man in his forties with primary liver carcinoma and hepatitis B virus infection. In nucleotide form, the sequence is TGCAGCGTTGGGGAGACAGGGGTTTCCTACGAGCAGTACTTC. The translation is CSVGETGVSYEQYF.